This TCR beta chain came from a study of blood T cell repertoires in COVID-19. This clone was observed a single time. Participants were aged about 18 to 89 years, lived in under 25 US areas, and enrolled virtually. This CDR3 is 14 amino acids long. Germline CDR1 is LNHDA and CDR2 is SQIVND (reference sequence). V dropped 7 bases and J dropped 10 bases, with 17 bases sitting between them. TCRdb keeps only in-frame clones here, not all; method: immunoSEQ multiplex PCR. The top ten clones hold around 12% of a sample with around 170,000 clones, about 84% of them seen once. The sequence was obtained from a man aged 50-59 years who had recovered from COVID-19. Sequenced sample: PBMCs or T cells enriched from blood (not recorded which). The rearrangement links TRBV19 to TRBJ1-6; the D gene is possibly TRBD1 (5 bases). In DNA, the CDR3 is TGTGCCAGTACTCTCGGGGGGAGTAAGTCACCCCTCCACTTT. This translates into CASTLGGSKSPLHF.